This T cell receptor beta chain originates from a study of tumour-infiltrating T cells in Burkitt lymphoma. Across the study: Repertoire clonality predicted overall and progression-free survival. Notes on the study in general: Public clonotypes, several, appeared across numerous Burkitt lymphoma patients.

With regard to this clone: The antigen is not known.

V lost 4 bases, J lost 7 bases, and 3 bases stayed unmatched. The CDR3 has 12 residues. Germline CDR1 is SGHNT and CDR2 is YYREEE (reference sequence). Only in-frame clones appear in the TCRdb table, and some are missing; sequencing was by immunoSEQ multiplex PCR. The table includes about 1,200 clones, approximately 17% detected once. The material sequenced was tumor tissue. This sequence originates from a human donor with Burkitt lymphoma. The chain carries TRBV5-4 and TRBJ1-2, with 8 bases fitting TRBD1. CDR3 loop: CASSGQGPGYTF. The CDR3 DNA reads as TGTGCCAGCAGCGGACAGGGACCTGGCTACACCTTC.